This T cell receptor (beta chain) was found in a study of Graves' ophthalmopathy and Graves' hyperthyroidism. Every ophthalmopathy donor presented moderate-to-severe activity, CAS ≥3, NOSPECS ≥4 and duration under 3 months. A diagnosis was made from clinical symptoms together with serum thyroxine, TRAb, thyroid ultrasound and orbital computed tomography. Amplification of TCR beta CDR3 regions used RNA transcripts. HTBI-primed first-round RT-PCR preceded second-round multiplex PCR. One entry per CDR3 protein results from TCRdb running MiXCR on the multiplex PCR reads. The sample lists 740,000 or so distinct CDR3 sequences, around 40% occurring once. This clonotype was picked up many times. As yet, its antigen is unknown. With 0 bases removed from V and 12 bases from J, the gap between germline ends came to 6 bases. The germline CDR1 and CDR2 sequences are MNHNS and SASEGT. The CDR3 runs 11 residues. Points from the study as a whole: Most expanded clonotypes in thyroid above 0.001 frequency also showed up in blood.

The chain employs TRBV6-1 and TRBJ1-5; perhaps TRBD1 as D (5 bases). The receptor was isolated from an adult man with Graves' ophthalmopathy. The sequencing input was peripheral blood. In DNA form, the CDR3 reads TGTGCCAGCAGTGAAGCCGGGGGCCAGCATTTT. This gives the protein CASSEAGGQHF.